This T cell receptor (beta chain) was captured in a study of cytomegalovirus exposure and HLA in healthy donors (dated by TCRdb to the late 2010s). Turning to the overall study: An earlier analysis of about 560 of the donors reported over 250 Gb of sequence data and around 110 million unique TCR beta sequences obtained from about 179 million T cells. Genome-wide SNP genotypes for about 60% of the roughly 700 donors were used in a later genetic analysis, which treated that subset as a discovery cohort. Typing coverage differed by locus: A, B, C, DRB1 and DQB1 were typed in about 629-640 donors, DQA1 in roughly 510, DPA1 in roughly 590, and DPB1 in 450 to 480. In the later analysis, no new phenotypic data were used to find candidate immune exposures; instead, reliance was placed on TCR beta sequences and their occurrence across donors. Every repertoire in the discovery cohort had been generated on one and the same sequencing platform. Among several hundred genotyped donors of the cohort, an average of roughly 230,000 unique TCR beta nucleotide sequences was sequenced per donor, of which 15% to 20% were non-productive. The aim of the study was to test whether cataloging public T cell receptors could identify signatures of past pathogen exposure. A separate validation cohort of roughly 110 different subjects was used in addition to the roughly 640-subject first cohort. Using immunosequencing, the study profiled T cell repertoires from about 610 subjects and related those repertoires to cytomegalovirus serostatus. An early release that covered some 640 HLA-typed donors contained approximately 300 gigabases of sequencing data and about 84 million unique TCR sequences. Alongside the repertoire data, information on donor age, sex, ethnicity and CMV serostatus was compiled. The study combined high-throughput TCR immunosequencing, statistical association of individual TCRs with disease status, and machine learning to predict cytomegalovirus infection status. The genetic ancestry cluster associated with self-reported Caucasian donors included roughly four fifths of the 300 to 450 genotyped donors. HLA typing covered class I and class II loci at four-digit resolution. A later analysis re-analyzed previously published TCR beta repertoires from 600 to 850 donors and added high-resolution HLA genotyping to study TCR occurrence patterns. To decide whether each TCR beta V gene segment behaved as functional or pseudogenic, an earlier analysis of some 570 of the donors relied on high-throughput TCR beta sequencing. Roughly five DR-DQ haplotypes were handled as single units for association and clustering, since linkage in the cohort was strong.

The cohort comprised some 730 healthy bone marrow donors. At the time of sampling, every cohort member was nominally healthy, though immune exposures that went unrecorded were likely present. The donor tested CMV seropositive, placing the donor among the 289 seropositive members of the cohort. A peripheral blood sample was collected from each donor, and TCR beta sequencing was performed on peripheral blood mononuclear cells. The Qiagen DNeasy Blood Extraction Kit was used to extract genomic DNA from the blood cell samples. For this chain, trimming is 10 bases at the V end and 5 bases at the J end, and the number of junction bases without a gene match is 7. CDR1 and CDR2 are read off the germline V gene as SNHLY and FYNNEI. Including the terminal cysteine and phenylalanine, the CDR3 comprises 12 residues. CDR3 DNA is the only sequence kept; it has 36 bases, read in frame from the first base. Worth noting for this clone: Its antigen is still unknown. No base quality values were provided; no much bigger clone lies one nucleotide off.

General findings and caveats noted by the study authors: In a later analysis, TCR association rates were found to vary across HLA loci, with the most associated TCRs seen for DRB1 alleles and the fewest for HLA-C alleles. In vitro tests confirmed that a few of the cytomegalovirus-associated TCR beta chains recognize cytomegalovirus antigens. Because the 87-base-pair reads could not distinguish some IMGT-functional V segments, including TRBV6-2 and TRBV6-3, those segments were excluded. An earlier analysis of several hundred of the donors showed that most TCR beta V segments appeared in productive rearrangements either about 90% or about 30% of the time, which broadly matched IMGT annotations. While some public TCRs were present in many individuals, most TCR sequences turned up only very rarely across donors. Cytomegalovirus status was reported to be diagnosed by the classifier with high specificity and sensitivity in both the original and validation cohorts. Specific HLA alleles were associated with roughly 16,000 TCR beta sequences at a false discovery rate of 0.05 in a later analysis. V-gene and J-gene trimming of TCR beta chains was associated with a missense DCLRE1C variant in a later genetic analysis, and the association was replicated in an independent cohort. HLA typing was unavailable for some donors at each locus, so association tests used only the typed subset. Several of the top co-occurrence clusters appeared to be linked to parvovirus B19, influenza, CMV and Epstein-Barr virus, according to a later analysis. The sequencing pipeline was judged likely to have produced a cluster of highly shared sequence variants as a technical artifact. For the cohort, immune exposure information was limited to CMV serostatus. Because counts were too low, about 15 rarely observed V segments, including chromosome 9 orphons, were left out of the earlier analysis of a few hundred of the donors. Roughly uniform sequencing depth across donors was assumed in presence/absence analyses, although this assumption may not hold. The cohort was sequenced for TCR beta chains only, and without alpha or paired-chain data the features that could be detected were limited. In the study, some 160 TCR beta chains were listed as associated with cytomegalovirus. The authors suggested that the approach could potentially be generalized to other disease states and immunological phenotypes. A later analysis found that most CMV-associated TCR beta chains appeared HLA-restricted, with HLA associations seemingly driven largely by CMV exposure. Linkage disequilibrium might explain the correlated functional status among segregating V segments, but an unknown experimental factor could not be ruled out. Compared with equally common non-associated chains, HLA-associated TCR beta chains in a later analysis were more clonally expanded and had lower generation probabilities. Assigning TCR associations to individual alleles was difficult when HLA alleles, especially DR and DQ, strongly co-occurred. A later genetic analysis reported fewer N-insertions in productive TCRs among donors in an Asian-associated ancestry cluster than the roughly 640-donor mean. A further reported finding was that TCR beta sequences accurately predicted the HLA-A and HLA-B alleles for most subjects in the first cohort.

The method behind the library was the immunoSEQ multiplex PCR assay. For the multiplex PCR, a mixture combining 60 forward primers for TCR Vbeta segments and 13 reverse primers for TCR Jbeta segments was used. A multiplex PCR assay on genomic DNA amplified the CDR3 region of rearranged TCR beta genes. The amplified TCR beta libraries were sequenced on the Illumina HiSeq System as 87-base-pair reads. Per the source publication's procedure: A later analysis counted approximately 76 million unique TCR beta chains across the 670 or so repertoires, and roughly 9.9 million of these chains were shared by at least two donors. A nearest-neighbor algorithm error-corrected the raw reads and collapsed the reads into unique sequences, merging closely related sequences to remove PCR and sequencing errors. Alignment of CDR3 sequences to IMGT reference sequences was used to assign V, D and J gene segments. Each retained sequence needed at least a six-nucleotide match to both a V gene segment and a J gene segment. Rearrangements were called productive when the CDR3 lacked stop codons and stayed in frame with V and J; all others were non-productive. CDR3 was defined by IMGT convention, running from the second conserved V-encoded cysteine to the conserved J-encoded phenylalanine. Sequences without an unambiguous match to a single V gene segment were excluded from the earlier analysis of about 630 of the donors. In an earlier analysis of a few hundred of the donors, a V segment was called functional when productive rearrangements were above 56.7%, and segregating when the standard deviation between donors exceeded 5%. A statistical classification framework was built to diagnose cytomegalovirus status from the catalog of TCR beta chain sequences. V and J gene assignment, in a later analysis, came from comparing TCR nucleotide sequences with IMGT/GENE-DB human TR gene sequences. Using the TCRdist pipeline, a later analysis assigned CDR3 sequences along with most-parsimonious VDJ recombination scenarios. In a later analysis, each TCR beta chain was defined by its CDR3 amino acid sequence together with its V-gene family, and reads lacking a unique V-gene family were excluded. A later analysis removed 550 to 650 highly shared, low-generation-probability nucleotide sequences to deal with suspected cross-contamination and a sequencing artifact. In a later analysis, a clonal expansion index was calculated for each public chain from normalized within-repertoire ranks of inferred template counts. Generation probabilities in a later analysis came from a VDJ recombination model fitted to out-of-frame rearrangements, and those results were checked against IGoR. In a later analysis, TCR-TCR, TCR-HLA and TCR-CMV co-occurrence was scored with hypergeometric tests, and a repertoire-size bias correction was applied to TCR pairs. A later analysis estimated false discovery rates by permuting HLA or CMV assignments 20 times. In a later analysis, co-occurring TCRs were grouped using DBSCAN, and TCRdist sequence similarity was added for clustering within HLA-allele-positive subsets. Repertoires with fewer than 30,000 or more than 120,000 public chains, plus five repertoires with anomalous nucleotide sharing, were excluded from co-occurrence clustering. TCRdb stores this immuneACCESS table with in-frame sequences only. Part of the clones is absent; in the studies checked, under half of the shortfall reflects unresolved V genes, and no reason is known for the rest. V and J calls and clone size come straight from that table; D and trimming were deduced from the DNA. The sample contains 100,000 to 150,000 clones, about 73% of them found a single time. The top ten clonotypes cover approximately 8.2% of the sample.

The specimen was PBMCs. The sequence links TRBV2 to TRBJ2-7; 8 bases in between match TRBD1. The TCR was taken from a woman aged 40-49 years in good health and CMV-seropositive. The nucleotide sequence reads TGTGCCATCCGGGACAGGACGAACGAGCAGTACTTC. It specifies CAIRDRTNEQYF.